This T cell receptor beta chain was sequenced during a study of identical twins. The study's findings and limits: Cross-sectional statistical analysis, not tracking of the same donors, underpinned the conclusions.

CDR1 and CDR2 (germline): SGHAT, FQNNGV. The length of the CDR3 is 15 residues. V gave up 5 bases and J gave up 3 bases, with 13 bases separating them. Worth noting for this clonotype: Its antigen remains unknown.

The cDNA had a unique molecular identifier and a template-switch universal primer site. TCRdb itself ran the 5' RACE reads through MiXCR, one entry per CDR3 protein. The sample has 450,000 or so distinct CDR3 sequences; 14% are singletons. These data were likewise used in another study, on yellow fever vaccine responses in identical twins.

The chain is built from TRBV11-2 and TRBJ2-2; tentatively, D is TRBD1 (6 bases). This TCR was recovered from a woman under 30 in good health. The sample comprised CD4+ T cells sorted from blood. The chain's CDR3 is CASSPIYRDTGELFF. The CDR3 DNA reads TGTGCCAGCAGCCCCATTTACAGGGACACCGGGGAGCTGTTTTTT.